This TCR beta chain was profiled in a study of blood T cell repertoires in COVID-19. Overall study context: COVID-19 samples from acute and convalescent phases originated in the United States, Italy and Spain. Nucleic acid was either cDNA or gDNA, and it came from T cells, B-cell-depleted T cells, or PBMCs.

The V end lost 5 bases, the J end lost 4 bases, and 8 bases lay between the germline ends. The CDR3 sequence is 12 residues long. In germline, CDR1 is MDHEN, CDR2 SYDVKM. Original processing methods: Nucleated cell number was recorded as an estimate derived from reference gene primer amplification. Clones were sequenced by immunoSEQ multiplex PCR, and TCRdb holds only the in-frame ones, with some missing. The V and J calls and clone size come from that table; D and trimming were worked out from the DNA. The table records about 170,000 clones, over 80% of them present only once. Sequenced material: peripheral blood. The source is a woman between 45 and 65 years old with acute or convalescent COVID-19. The chain employs TRBV28 and TRBJ1-2; TRBD1 might be the D (6 bases). The CDR3, as DNA: TGTGCCAGCAGTCCAGGGGTCTATGGCTACACCTTC. It codes for CASSPGVYGYTF.